This TCR beta chain stems from a study of tumor and adjacent non-tumor tissue in lung cancer. This clonotype has just a few counts. No cell sorting was done before RNA was extracted from the tissue. This non-tumor lung sample came from over 3 cm beyond the tumor edge. The library came from three nested PCR rounds adapted from ARM-PCR protocols. Using its own MiXCR run on the multiplex PCR reads, TCRdb lists one record per CDR3 protein. Of more than 35,000 distinct CDR3 sequences listed, roughly two thirds are singletons. The V gene's germline CDR1 is MNHEY and CDR2 SVGEGT. V gave up 7 bases and J gave up 6 bases, with 16 bases separating them. This CDR3 has 13 amino acids.

J is TRBJ2-7 and V is TRBV6-2 or TRBV6-3, with D maybe TRBD2 (6 bases). Sequenced material: distant non-tumor lung tissue. The source of this sequence is a middle-aged woman with non-small cell lung cancer. Here the CDR3 DNA reads TGTGCCAGCACTGACCTCCGGGACTCCGAGCAGTACTTC. Translated, it gives CASTDLRDSEQYF.